This record covers a single TCR beta chain. This clonotype has at least ten counts. The antigen it binds to is not known. Qualities for individual bases were not recorded, and no much larger clone is one base off. The library relied on 5' RACE. The reads were generated on an Illumina HiSeq 2500. A second PCR of about 6 to 12 cycles was run with a J-beta primer mix and a sample-barcoded 5' primer. A unique molecular identifier was introduced onto each TCR beta cDNA molecule by a template-switch 5' adaptor carrying 12 random nucleotides. Each sample yielded at least 2.5 million CDR3-containing paired-end reads. All of the RNA was converted into first-strand cDNA using the Mint cDNA synthesis kit, with a TRBC-specific oligonucleotide serving as the primer. Following uracil-DNA glycosylase treatment, a first 18-cycle PCR with universal primers M1SS and BC2_uni_R was performed on all cDNA. As for how the authors treated the data: Normalization of each sample was performed by random selection of 1 million high-quality reads, each carrying a distinct molecular identifier. Instead of being binned into consensus sequences, reads with shared molecular identifiers were discarded. MiTCR, with a Q25 quality threshold and the strictest error-elimination algorithm, was used for CDR3 identification, clonotype clustering and error correction. Lower-bound total TCR beta diversity was estimated with a nonparametric unseen species model using Euler transformation. TCRdb handled the public reads itself, with Q25 trimming in fastp and clone calling in MiXCR, and kept productive beta chains. One record per CDR3 amino acid sequence lists the most common genes and DNA. The V and J calls were not made by the authors but by TCRdb's processing. The sample profile shows 630,000 or so distinct CDR3 sequences; less than 35% of them were found once. The ten largest clones add up to roughly 14% of the sample.

The data are from a study of blood T cells in healthy people across ages (dated by TCRdb to the mid-2010s). Some background on the complete study: Template switching captured roughly one uniquely barcoded TCR beta cDNA molecule per two T cells in model experiments. Four age groups were formed from the donors: young (average 16 years), middle-aged (approximately 40), aged (around 68) and long-lived (more than 75). Two additional independent replicas of 1 million unique cDNA reads from the same blood draw were analyzed for two donors (one aged 18 to 30 and one aged 80 or older). To avoid experimental bias, donors of different ages were spread randomly across the sequencing lanes. To track age-related changes in TCR beta repertoire diversity, the study relied on deep sequencing normalized with unique cDNA molecular identifiers.

The full study reports these points: Because donor CMV infection status was unknown, age-related changes in expanded clonotypes were potentially confounded. A strong correlation was found between observed TCR beta diversity and the percentage of naive T cells measured by flow cytometry. As age increased, observed TCR beta diversity per million T cells dropped in a roughly linear way, and a significant reduction was already evident by age 40. Estimates of total diversity from one million sequenced T cells were regarded as lower bounds and underestimates. The long-lived group showed more naive CD4+ T cells, fewer expanded clones and increased TCR diversity than the aged group, suggesting age selection. Bulk unsorted PBMC profiling prevented conclusive comparison of naive and antigen-experienced compartments.

Donors were about 36 systemically healthy Caucasian individuals from Russia aged about 6 to 100 years. Around 10 milliliters of peripheral blood were collected from each donor into EDTA-treated Vacutainer tubes. Ficoll-Paque density-gradient centrifugation was used to isolate PBMCs, with at least 7 million obtained per sample. Trizol reagent was used to extract total RNA from PBMCs, with at least 5 micrograms per sample. For every donor, flow cytometry on a PBMC aliquot measured the percentage of naive CD45RAhigh/CD27high T cells. The specimen sequenced was blood. This clonotype was sampled from an elderly woman in good health.

The DNA sequence is as follows: TGTGCCAGCAGTGGACAGGGGGCACGGGATACGCAGTATTTT. This encodes CASSGQGARDTQYF. The chain is encoded by TRBV6-1 joined to TRBJ2-3, with 10 central nucleotides matching TRBD1. The CDR3 measures 14 amino acids from cysteine to phenylalanine. Only the CDR3 DNA stays, 42 bases, in frame from base 1. V has 4 bases trimmed and J has 6 bases trimmed; junction bases matching no gene number 4. CDR1 MNHNS and CDR2 SASEGT were looked up in the germline V gene.